The present T cell receptor beta chain was sequenced within a study of cytomegalovirus exposure and HLA in healthy donors. With V trimmed by 0 bases and J by 10 bases, 21 bases remained unmatched. The germline CDR1 and CDR2 sequences are LGHNA and YNFKEQ. The CDR3 is made up of 20 amino acids. Researchers ran the PCR with 60 Vbeta and 13 Jbeta primers. TCRdb keeps only in-frame clones here, not all; method: immunoSEQ multiplex PCR. The top ten clones hold about 5% of a sample with 100,000 or so clones, 65% to 85% of them seen once. The sample holds a few counts of this clone. Its target is unknown. Study-wide findings and caveats: Immune exposure data for these donors was limited to CMV serostatus.

This sequence was found in a man aged 40-50 years in good health and CMV-seropositive. Specimen: PBMCs. The chain employs TRBV4-2 and TRBJ1-6, with 7 bases lining up with TRBD1. CDR3 DNA sequence: TGTGCCAGCAGCCAAGAAGTGCAGGTTCCGGGGGCAGGGGGTTCGTCACCCCTCCACTTT. It yields the protein CASSQEVQVPGAGGSSPLHF.